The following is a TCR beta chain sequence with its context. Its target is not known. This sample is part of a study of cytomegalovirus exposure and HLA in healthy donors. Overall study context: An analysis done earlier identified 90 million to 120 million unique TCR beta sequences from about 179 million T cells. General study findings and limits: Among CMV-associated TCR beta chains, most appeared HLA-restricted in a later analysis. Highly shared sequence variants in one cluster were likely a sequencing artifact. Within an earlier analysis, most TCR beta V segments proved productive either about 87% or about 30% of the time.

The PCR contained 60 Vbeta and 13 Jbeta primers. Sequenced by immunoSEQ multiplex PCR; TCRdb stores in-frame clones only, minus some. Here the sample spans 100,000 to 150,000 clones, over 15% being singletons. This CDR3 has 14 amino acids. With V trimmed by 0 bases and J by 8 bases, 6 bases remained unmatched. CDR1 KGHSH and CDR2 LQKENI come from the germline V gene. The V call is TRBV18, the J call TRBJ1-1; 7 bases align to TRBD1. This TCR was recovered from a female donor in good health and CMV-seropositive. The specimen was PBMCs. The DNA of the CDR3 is TGTGCCAGCTCACCACCATCGACAGGGAACGAAGCTTTCTTT. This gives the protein CASSPPSTGNEAFF.